The rows below give T cell receptor beta chains drawn from one sample of a study of blood T cell repertoires in COVID-19. Sequencing used immunoSEQ multiplex PCR; TCRdb keeps in-frame clones, though not all of them. The table records fewer than 90,000 clones, approximately 90% of them present only once. Sequenced input: peripheral blood. The source of these receptors is a human donor in a cohort sampled during active COVID-19. Both conserved end residues are part of each CDR3. Each record gives: clone size, J gene, D gene, V gene, CDR3 length, CDR3 DNA, CDR3 protein. D genes are given only for firm matches. Not all rows give a size; the values are once, few, many and, for expanded clones, a class.

clone_size: .
j_call: TRBJ2-2
d_call: .
v_call: TRBV4-1
cdr3_length: 13
cdr3_nt: TGCGCCAGCAGCCGAGCTCACGCCGGGGAGCTGTTTTTT
cdr3_aa: CASSRAHAGELFF

clone_size: .
j_call: TRBJ1-3
d_call: .
v_call: TRBV19
cdr3_length: 17
cdr3_nt: TGTGCCAGTAGTATAACCGCAGGGGTGTTCTCTGGAAACACCATATATTTT
cdr3_aa: CASSITAGVFSGNTIYF

clone_size: .
j_call: TRBJ1-5
d_call: .
v_call: TRBV5-6
cdr3_length: 16
cdr3_nt: TGTGCCAGCAGCTTGTTGGCAGGGGTTGGCAATCAGCCCCAGCATTTT
cdr3_aa: CASSLLAGVGNQPQHF

clone_size: .
j_call: TRBJ1-1
d_call: .
v_call: TRBV12-3/TRBV12-4
cdr3_length: 11
cdr3_nt: TGTGCCAGCATAACAGGGTTTCTAGCTTTCTTT
cdr3_aa: CASITGFLAFF

clone_size: few
j_call: TRBJ2-3
d_call: TRBD1
v_call: TRBV5-1
cdr3_length: 15
cdr3_nt: TGCGCCAGCAGCTTGGTGCAGGGGGCTTCGGATACGCAGTATTTT
cdr3_aa: CASSLVQGASDTQYF

clone_size: .
j_call: TRBJ1-2
d_call: .
v_call: TRBV18
cdr3_length: 12
cdr3_nt: TGTGCCAGCTCGCTCAGGGATTCTGACTACACCTTC
cdr3_aa: CASSLRDSDYTF

clone_size: .
j_call: TRBJ1-5
d_call: .
v_call: TRBV19
cdr3_length: 13
cdr3_nt: TGTGCCAGTAGAACACAGGGAGATCAGCCCCAGCATTTT
cdr3_aa: CASRTQGDQPQHF

clone_size: .
j_call: TRBJ1-1
d_call: .
v_call: TRBV11-1
cdr3_length: 13
cdr3_nt: TGTGCCAGCAGCACACAGAGGAACACTGAAGCTTTCTTT
cdr3_aa: CASSTQRNTEAFF

clone_size: .
j_call: TRBJ2-3
d_call: TRBD2
v_call: TRBV6-2/TRBV6-3
cdr3_length: 18
cdr3_nt: TGTGCCAGCAGTCCCCGGGGTAGCGGGAGTGCCTACACAGATACGCAGTATTTT
cdr3_aa: CASSPRGSGSAYTDTQYF

clone_size: .
j_call: TRBJ2-1
d_call: .
v_call: TRBV5-1
cdr3_length: 15
cdr3_nt: TGCGCCAGCAGCTTGCTCGGGAGCGGAAACAATGAGCAGTTCTTC
cdr3_aa: CASSLLGSGNNEQFF

clone_size: .
j_call: TRBJ1-1
d_call: TRBD1
v_call: TRBV28
cdr3_length: 15
cdr3_nt: TGTGCCAGCAGTGTCCCAACAGGGGGGAACACTGAAGCTTTCTTT
cdr3_aa: CASSVPTGGNTEAFF

clone_size: once
j_call: TRBJ2-7
d_call: .
v_call: TRBV27
cdr3_length: 14
cdr3_nt: TGTGCCAGCAGTGCCAGTATGGGAAGGGGGGAGCAGTACTTC
cdr3_aa: CASSASMGRGEQYF

clone_size: .
j_call: TRBJ1-2
d_call: TRBD1
v_call: TRBV7-2
cdr3_length: 14
cdr3_nt: TGTGCCAGCAGCCCGGGACAGCTAAACTATGGCTACACCTTC
cdr3_aa: CASSPGQLNYGYTF

clone_size: once
j_call: TRBJ1-1
d_call: TRBD1
v_call: TRBV7-6
cdr3_length: 14
cdr3_nt: TGTGCCAGCAGCGCTTACAGGGGGAACACTGAAGCTTTCTTT
cdr3_aa: CASSAYRGNTEAFF

clone_size: .
j_call: TRBJ2-1
d_call: .
v_call: TRBV12-3/TRBV12-4
cdr3_length: 11
cdr3_nt: TGTGCCGCTGGCTGGAGTAATGAGCAGTTCTTC
cdr3_aa: CAAGWSNEQFF

clone_size: .
j_call: TRBJ2-2
d_call: .
v_call: TRBV5-1
cdr3_length: 14
cdr3_nt: TGCGCCAGCAGCGGAACGGGAGAGATGGGGGAGCTGTTTTTT
cdr3_aa: CASSGTGEMGELFF

clone_size: .
j_call: TRBJ2-5
d_call: .
v_call: TRBV5-1
cdr3_length: 14
cdr3_nt: TGCGCCAGCAGCTTGCCCGGGATCCAAGAGACCCAGTACTTC
cdr3_aa: CASSLPGIQETQYF

clone_size: .
j_call: TRBJ1-4
d_call: .
v_call: TRBV5-1
cdr3_length: 14
cdr3_nt: TGCGCCAGCAGTAAGGACAGAGCGGAAGAAAAACTGTTTTTT
cdr3_aa: CASSKDRAEEKLFF

clone_size: .
j_call: TRBJ2-2
d_call: .
v_call: TRBV27
cdr3_length: 14
cdr3_nt: TGTGCCAGCAGTTTATTGGTGCGCACCGGGGAGCTGTTTTTT
cdr3_aa: CASSLLVRTGELFF

clone_size: .
j_call: TRBJ1-3
d_call: .
v_call: TRBV7-7
cdr3_length: 16
cdr3_nt: TGTGCCAGCAGCCAAACACAGGGTCGGGCTGGAAACACCATATATTTT
cdr3_aa: CASSQTQGRAGNTIYF

clone_size: once
j_call: TRBJ2-1
d_call: .
v_call: TRBV6-5
cdr3_length: 14
cdr3_nt: TGTGCCAGCAGGAACCCCGGGATAAACAATGAGCAGTTCTTC
cdr3_aa: CASRNPGINNEQFF

clone_size: .
j_call: TRBJ2-7
d_call: .
v_call: TRBV6-1
cdr3_length: 14
cdr3_nt: TGTGCCAGCAGTGAAAGACTATTCTCCTACGAGCAGTACTTC
cdr3_aa: CASSERLFSYEQYF

clone_size: few
j_call: TRBJ2-2
d_call: .
v_call: TRBV6-5
cdr3_length: 12
cdr3_nt: TGTGCCAGCACCCCGAGGACCGGGGAGCTGTTTTTT
cdr3_aa: CASTPRTGELFF

clone_size: .
j_call: TRBJ2-5
d_call: .
v_call: TRBV3-1/TRBV3-2
cdr3_length: 16
cdr3_nt: TGTGCCAGCAGCCAAGAAGGAACTAGGCTGTCAGAGACCCAGTACTTC
cdr3_aa: CASSQEGTRLSETQYF

clone_size: .
j_call: TRBJ2-3
d_call: .
v_call: TRBV27
cdr3_length: 13
cdr3_nt: TGTGCCAGCAGTTTCCTCAGCACAGATACGCAGTATTTT
cdr3_aa: CASSFLSTDTQYF

clone_size: .
j_call: TRBJ2-2
d_call: .
v_call: TRBV18
cdr3_length: 12
cdr3_nt: TGTGCCAGCTCACCAGAGCACGGGGAGCTGTTTTTT
cdr3_aa: CASSPEHGELFF